The clone carrying this T cell receptor beta chain was observed many times. Its antigen remains unknown. This entry belongs to a study of T-cell memory formation after mild COVID-19. Study findings and constraints: Day 15 to 85 contracting clones showed balanced CD4/CD8; day 15 to 37 expanders favored CD4+.

TCRdb itself ran the 5' RACE reads through MiXCR, one entry per CDR3 protein. The sample shows 100,000 to 150,000 distinct CDR3 sequences, less than 6.5% of them seen only once. The germline V gene has CDR1 DFQATT and CDR2 SNEGSKA (reference sequence). Trimming removed 1 base from V and 6 bases from J, with 13 bases in between. This CDR3 region has 14 residues. Sequenced material: PBMCs or a T cell subset sorted from them (not recorded which). The TCR sequence derives from an adult woman who had mild COVID-19 (a few samples of this study predate the infection). Cell type and time point are not known. The genes are TRBV20-1 and TRBJ1-5, with a tentative D call TRBD1 (6 bases). The CDR3 sequence: CSARGPGVRQPQHF. In DNA, the CDR3 is TGCAGTGCTAGAGGGCCAGGGGTGCGTCAGCCCCAGCATTTT.